This T cell receptor (beta chain) originates from a study of CD8 T cells in ankylosing spondylitis (dated by TCRdb to the late 2010s). For the study in its entirety: The study profiled T cell receptor beta repertoires in healthy donors and ankylosing spondylitis patients to find disease-linked TCR variants. Peripheral blood was sampled, and synovial fluid was also collected from ankylosing spondylitis patients. The full study cohort was made up of approximately 24 ankylosing spondylitis patients and fewer than 120 healthy donors.

Overall study outcomes, separate from this receptor: Some of the motif variants had been reported before in the synovial fluid and blood of reactive arthritis patients, a finding that suggests common disease-initiation mechanisms. The disease-linked clones had a CD8+ phenotype and were found at relatively low frequencies in peripheral blood. The disease-linked clones were reported to be significantly enriched in matched synovial fluid samples from ankylosing spondylitis patients. A TCR beta motif of about eight highly homologous amino acid variants appeared characteristic of blood from ankylosing spondylitis patients.

TCRdb lists the instrument as Illumina HiSeq 2500. TCR beta libraries were prepared by quantitative 5'-RACE with molecular barcodes. The paper's data handling went like this. A new computational method, built on a probabilistic model of VDJ rearrangement, was used to identify disease-linked TCR variants. TCRdb cleaned the public reads at Q25 with fastp, built clones with MiXCR and kept in-frame beta chains. Duplicate CDR3 protein sequences are folded into a single record with the most common DNA and genes. TCRdb's processing, not the authors', yielded these V and J calls. The sample contains 500,000 to 650,000 distinct CDR3 sequences, over 4% of them found a single time. The ten largest clones capture around 3.5% of the sample. The table lists this clonotype with a few counts. No antigen is known for it. Base qualities were left out, and no much larger clone turns up one base away. Inclusive of the bounding cysteine and phenylalanine, the CDR3 is 11 residues long. Only CDR3 DNA remains: 33 bases, in frame from the first base. The germline V gene supplies CDR1 MNHEY and CDR2 SVGEGT. Trimming takes 6 bases from V and 8 bases from J, and the germline ends sit 8 bases apart.

The material sequenced was blood, either unsorted or a sorted T cell fraction (not recorded which). This clonotype was sampled from a male donor with ankylosing spondylitis. This chain is built from TRBV6-2 or TRBV6-3 and TRBJ2-1; no confident D gene assignment can be made. Here is the DNA: TGTGCCAGCAGGAGACTCGATGAGCAGTTCTTC. Protein translation: CASRRLDEQFF.